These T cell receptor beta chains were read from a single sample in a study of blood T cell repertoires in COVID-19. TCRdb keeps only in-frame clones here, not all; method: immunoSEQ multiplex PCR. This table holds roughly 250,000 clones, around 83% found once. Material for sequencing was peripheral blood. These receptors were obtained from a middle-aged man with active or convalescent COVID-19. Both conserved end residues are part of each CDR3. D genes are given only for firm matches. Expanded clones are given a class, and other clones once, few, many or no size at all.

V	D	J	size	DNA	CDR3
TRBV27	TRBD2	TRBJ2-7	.	TGTGCCAGCAGTACGATTTCCGGACTAGCGGCTTACGGGCAGTACTTC	CASSTISGLAAYGQYF
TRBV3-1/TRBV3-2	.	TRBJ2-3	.	TGTGCCAGCAGCCAAGGCGATCCGTCGCGGGCAGTAGGCACAGATACGCAGTATTTT	CASSQGDPSRAVGTDTQYF
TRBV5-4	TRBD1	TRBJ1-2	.	TGTGCCAGCAGCCGCGGGGGACAGGGCGACTATGGCTACACCTTC	CASSRGGQGDYGYTF
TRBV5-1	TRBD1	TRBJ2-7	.	TGCGCCAGCAGCCCGGGACAGGGAAGCTCCTACGAGCAGTACTTC	CASSPGQGSSYEQYF
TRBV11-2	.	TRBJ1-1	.	TGTGCCAGCAGCTTAGGGACGGGGGGGAAAGCTTTCTTT	CASSLGTGGKAFF
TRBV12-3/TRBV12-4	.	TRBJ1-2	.	TGTGCCAGCGCCCCTGGAGCTTTCTATGGCTACACCTTC	CASAPGAFYGYTF
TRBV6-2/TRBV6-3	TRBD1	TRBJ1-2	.	TGTGCCAGCAGCCGAATTGGACAGGGGATCAATGGCTACACCTTC	CASSRIGQGINGYTF
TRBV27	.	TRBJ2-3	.	TGTGCCAGCAGGACAGGCAGTGTAGATACGCAGTATTTT	CASRTGSVDTQYF
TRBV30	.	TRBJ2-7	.	TGTGCCTGGAGTTCGCGGCTTGCCTTGCACTACGAGCAGTACTTC	CAWSSRLALHYEQYF
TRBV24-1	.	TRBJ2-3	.	TGTGCCACCAGTGAGCCACCAGGGCTGGATAACACAGATACGCAGTATTTT	CATSEPPGLDNTDTQYF
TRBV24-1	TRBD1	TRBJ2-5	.	TGTGCCACCAGTGGCGGGACAGGGCCCCTAGGGGAGACCCAGTACTTC	CATSGGTGPLGETQYF
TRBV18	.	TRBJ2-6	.	TGTGCCAGCTCACCCGTAGCCACTGGGGCCAACGTCCTGACTTTC	CASSPVATGANVLTF
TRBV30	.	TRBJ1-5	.	TGTGCCTGGAGTGAGGGGTCGGGCAATCAGCCCCAGCATTTT	CAWSEGSGNQPQHF
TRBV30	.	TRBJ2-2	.	TGTGCCTGGAGCCTCCTGGGGGCGGACACCGGGGAGCTGTTTTTT	CAWSLLGADTGELFF
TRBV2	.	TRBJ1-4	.	TGTGCCAGCAGTGAAGATCTCTCTCCACTGTTTTTT	CASSEDLSPLFF
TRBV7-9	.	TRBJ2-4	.	TGTGCCAGCAGCTTACCGAGCGAGGACATTCAGTACTTC	CASSLPSEDIQYF
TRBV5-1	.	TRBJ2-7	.	TGCGCCAGCAGCTTGGACCCGGGGTTAAGGTACGAGCAGTACTTC	CASSLDPGLRYEQYF
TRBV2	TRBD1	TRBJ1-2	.	TGTGCCAGCAGTGAGGGACAGGCCCGGGGCGGCTACACCTTC	CASSEGQARGGYTF
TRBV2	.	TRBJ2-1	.	TGTGCCAGCACCCAGTACAATGAGCAGTTCTTC	CASTQYNEQFF
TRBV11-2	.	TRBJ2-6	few	TGTGCCAGCAGCTCTGACAGTGCCGGGGCCAACGTCCTGACTTTC	CASSSDSAGANVLTF
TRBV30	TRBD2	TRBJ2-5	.	TGTGCCTGGAACCGCCTAGCGGGTAACAGGGAGACCCAGTACTTC	CAWNRLAGNRETQYF
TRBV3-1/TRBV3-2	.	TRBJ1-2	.	TGTGCCAGCAGCCAAGCAGATTCTGGCTACACCTTC	CASSQADSGYTF
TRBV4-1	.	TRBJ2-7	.	TGCGCCAGCAGCCCCAAACAGGGTTACGAGCAGTACTTC	CASSPKQGYEQYF
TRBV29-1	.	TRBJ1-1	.	TGCAGCGTCCCGCTTATGGCAGGTGAAGCTTTCTTT	CSVPLMAGEAFF
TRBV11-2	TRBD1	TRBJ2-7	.	TGTGCCAGCAGCTGGAACAGGGGACCCTACGAGCAGTACTTC	CASSWNRGPYEQYF
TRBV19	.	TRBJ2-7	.	TGTGCCAGTAGTATTAACCCCGAAGCATACGAGCAGTACTTC	CASSINPEAYEQYF
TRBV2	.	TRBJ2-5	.	TGTGCCAGCAGTGGGTCGGCAGGGAAAGGGGAGACCCAGTACTTC	CASSGSAGKGETQYF
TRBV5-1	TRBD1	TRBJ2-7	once	TGCGCCAGCAGCTTGGCGAGGACAGGGTACTACGAGCAGTACTTC	CASSLARTGYYEQYF
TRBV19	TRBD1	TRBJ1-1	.	TGTGCCAGTAGTTCGGACAGGGGAAGGGCCTTGGCTGAAGCTTTCTTT	CASSSDRGRALAEAFF